The 11 T cell receptor beta chains below come from one sample, sequenced in a study of blood T cell repertoires in COVID-19. Profiled with immunoSEQ multiplex PCR; TCRdb holds only in-frame clones, not every one. The table lists 150,000 to 170,000 clones, approximately 80% of them singletons. Specimen: peripheral blood. All receptors derive from a woman aged 55 to 70 with COVID-19, enrolled during active disease.

V usage is TRBV7-9 and J usage is TRBJ1-6, with no clear D. Trimming left V 4 bases short and J 5 bases short, with 9 bases between. The CDR3 consists of 14 residues. Germline-derived CDR1 and CDR2 are SEHNR and FQNEAQ (reference sequence). The CDR3 here is CASSSYRDNSPLHF. In DNA, the CDR3 is TGTGCCAGCAGCTCGTACAGAGATAATTCACCCCTCCACTTT. Using reference TRBV7-9 and TRBJ1-6 for the parts outside the CDR3, the full variable domain is DTGVSQNPRHKITKRGQNVTFRCDPISEHNRLYWYRQTLGQGPEFLTYFQNEAQLEKSRLLSDRFSAERPKGSFSTLEIQRTEQGDSAMYLCASSSYRDNSPLHFGNGTRLTVT.

The chain links TRBV11-2 to TRBJ1-6; weak D call: TRBD1 (5 bases). Trimming stripped 2 bases from V and 7 bases from J, with 18 bases between. The germline V gene encodes CDR1 SGHAT and CDR2 FQNNGV. The CDR3 is made up of 17 amino acids. CDR3 loop: CASSLTGSGTGNSPLHF. CDR3 nucleotides: TGTGCCAGCAGCTTAACTGGCTCCGGGACTGGCAATTCACCCCTCCACTTT.

This clone has only a few counts. This chain uses TRBV11-3 with TRBJ2-1, with 8 bases lining up with TRBD2. This CDR3 contains 15 residues. The V gene's germline CDR1 is SGHNT and CDR2 YENEEA. V shed 5 bases and J 7 bases; nucleotides not matched to a gene: 10. The CDR3 reads CASSQQGGGLNEQFF. DNA of the CDR3: TGTGCCAGCAGCCAACAAGGCGGGGGGCTTAATGAGCAGTTCTTC.

This clone was counted once. This rearrangement joins TRBV2 to TRBJ1-6, with 8 nucleotides matching TRBD1. Looked up from germline, CDR1 is SNHLY and CDR2 is FYNNEI. CDR3 length: 12 residues. After removal of 8 bases from V and 10 bases from J, the junction contained 4 bases not matched to a gene. The CDR3 spells CASEQGGSPLHF. The CDR3 nucleotides read TGTGCCAGCGAACAGGGGGGCTCACCCCTCCACTTT.

The rearrangement joins TRBV19 to TRBJ1-2; D unresolved. V lost 4 bases and J lost 8, with 11 bases in between. The germline V gene has CDR1 LNHDA and CDR2 SQIVND (reference sequence). The CDR3 contains 12 residues. The CDR3 loop reads CASSTDESGYTF. Here the CDR3 DNA reads TGTGCCAGTAGTACCGATGAGTCGGGCTACACCTTC.

The genes are TRBV14 and TRBJ1-6, with unresolved D. The CDR3 loop spans 15 amino acids. Trimming took 4 bases from V and 1 from J, leaving 8 bases between them. CDR1 and CDR2 from the germline V gene are SGHDN and FVKESK. CDR3 protein: CASSPLTSYNSPLHF. For the CDR3, the DNA is TGTGCCAGCAGCCCCTTAACTTCCTATAATTCACCCCTCCACTTT.

The genes are TRBV3-1 (or the pseudogene TRBV3-2) and TRBJ1-4, with 7 bases identical to TRBD1. This CDR3 region has 14 residues. Germline CDR1 reads LGHDT; CDR2 reads YNNKEL (reference sequence). V lost 4 bases and J lost 8; bases outside the gene matches: 7. CDR3 DNA: TGTGCCAGCAGCCGGACAGGCTGGGGGGAAAAACTGTTTTTT. Amino acid sequence: CASSRTGWGEKLFF.

The chain links TRBV29-1 to TRBJ1-2, with unresolved D. The CDR3 runs 14 residues. Trimming took 1 base from V and 7 from J, leaving 16 bases between them. Germline lookup yields CDR1 SQVTM and CDR2 ANQGSEA. The CDR3 is CSVEAPPTSSGYTF. CDR3 coding DNA: TGCAGCGTTGAAGCCCCCCCGACAAGCTCTGGCTACACCTTC.

The chain uses TRBV30 and TRBJ1-2; perhaps TRBD1 as D (6 bases). The CDR3 sequence is 14 residues long. From germline, CDR1 is GTSNPN and CDR2 SVGIG (reference sequence). V lost 2 bases to trimming and J lost 2 bases, with 12 bases between them. CDR3 amino acids: CAWSSTGANYGYTF. In nucleotides, the CDR3 is TGTGCCTGGAGTTCGACAGGTGCCAACTATGGCTACACCTTC.

The chain recombines TRBV4-1 with TRBJ2-7; 11 bases map to TRBD2. Germline loops: CDR1 MGHRA, CDR2 YSYEKL. V dropped 1 base and J dropped 3; count of bases not matched to a gene: 5. This CDR3 is 16 amino acids long. CDR3 amino acids: CASSQGASGRSYEQYF. The CDR3 bases are TGCGCCAGCAGCCAAGGGGCTAGCGGGAGGAGCTACGAGCAGTACTTC.

This clone was counted only a few times. The chain is built from TRBV11-2 and TRBJ2-7, with no clear D. The germline V and J ends were trimmed by 5 bases and 2 bases, with 13 bases remaining between them. CDR1 and CDR2 (germline): SGHAT, FQNNGV. There are 14 residues in the CDR3. CDR3: CASSKEELAYEQYF. For the CDR3, the DNA is TGTGCCAGCAGCAAAGAGGAATTAGCCTACGAGCAGTACTTC.